The source of this T cell receptor (beta chain) is a study of control samples from healthy donors and cancer patients. Some clones are missing from TCRdb's copy, which holds only in-frame ones; the method was immunoSEQ multiplex PCR. The data contain tens of thousands of clones, 90% of them seen just once; the ten biggest clones take up 3% to 4.5%. The CDR3 is made up of 14 amino acids. Trimming took 2 bases from V and 2 from J, leaving 9 bases between them. Germline V gene lookup returns CDR1 MNHEY and CDR2 SVGAGI. The source is a woman between 18 and 30 years old in good health. V gene TRBV6-5 combines with J gene TRBJ1-2, with D perhaps TRBD1 (5 bases). Sequenced: blood. CDR3 nucleotide sequence: TGTGCCAGCAGTTACCGGGACGGAAACTATGGCTACACCTTC. Translated, it gives CASSYRDGNYGYTF.